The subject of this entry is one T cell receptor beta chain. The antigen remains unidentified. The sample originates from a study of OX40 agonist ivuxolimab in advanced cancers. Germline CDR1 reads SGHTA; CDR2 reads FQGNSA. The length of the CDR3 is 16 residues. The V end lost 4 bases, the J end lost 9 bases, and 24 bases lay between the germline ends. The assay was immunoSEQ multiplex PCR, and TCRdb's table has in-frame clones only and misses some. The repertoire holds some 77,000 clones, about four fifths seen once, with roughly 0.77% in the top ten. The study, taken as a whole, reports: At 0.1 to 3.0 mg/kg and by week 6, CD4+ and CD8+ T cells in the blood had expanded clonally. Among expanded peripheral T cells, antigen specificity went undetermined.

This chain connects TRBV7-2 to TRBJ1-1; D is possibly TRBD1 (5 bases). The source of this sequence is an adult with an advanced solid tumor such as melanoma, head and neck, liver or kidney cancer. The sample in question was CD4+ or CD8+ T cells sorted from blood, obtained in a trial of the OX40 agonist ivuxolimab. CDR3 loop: CASSSGETPALLKAFF. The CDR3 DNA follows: TGTGCCAGCAGCTCGGGGGAAACGCCAGCCCTTTTGAAAGCTTTCTTT.